The rows below give T cell receptor beta chains drawn from one sample of a study of blood T cells in healthy people across ages. From the 5' RACE reads, TCRdb called clonotypes with MiXCR, one entry per CDR3 protein. The sample includes fewer than 700,000 distinct CDR3 sequences, approximately 40% seen only once; the top ten take 30%. What was sequenced was blood. The receptors derive from an elderly man in good health. CDR3s include the opening cysteine and the closing phenylalanine or tryptophan. Fields, in order: V gene, clone size, D gene, J gene, CDR3 protein, CDR3 DNA. A D gene is named only where the DNA matches it firmly. The size entry is marked missing in some rows and otherwise reads once, few, many or a size class.

V gene: TRBV5-5
clone size: many
D gene: NA
J gene: TRBJ2-7
CDR3 protein: CASSFGQGIYEQYF
CDR3 DNA: TGTGCCAGCAGCTTCGGGCAGGGGATATACGAGCAGTACTTC

V gene: TRBV14
clone size: few
D gene: NA
J gene: TRBJ1-2
CDR3 protein: CASSQGWMRDVNYGYTF
CDR3 DNA: TGTGCCAGCAGCCAAGGGTGGATGAGGGATGTTAACTATGGCTACACCTTC

V gene: TRBV7-2
clone size: NA
D gene: NA
J gene: TRBJ1-4
CDR3 protein: CASSSTREKLFF
CDR3 DNA: TGTGCCAGCAGCTCGACACGGGAAAAACTGTTTTTT

V gene: TRBV11-3
clone size: NA
D gene: NA
J gene: TRBJ1-1
CDR3 protein: CASSLASENTEAFF
CDR3 DNA: TGTGCCAGCAGCTTAGCGTCGGAGAACACTGAAGCTTTCTTT

V gene: TRBV7-9
clone size: NA
D gene: NA
J gene: TRBJ1-2
CDR3 protein: CASSYPGLLGDGYTF
CDR3 DNA: TGTGCCAGCAGCTACCCGGGCCTCTTGGGCGATGGCTACACCTTC

V gene: TRBV5-1
clone size: once
D gene: NA
J gene: TRBJ2-2
CDR3 protein: CASSLVVAGELFF
CDR3 DNA: TGCGCCAGCAGCTTGGTAGTAGCTGGGGAGCTGTTTTTT

V gene: TRBV5-5
clone size: NA
D gene: TRBD1
J gene: TRBJ2-3
CDR3 protein: CASSRGTGISTDTQYF
CDR3 DNA: TGTGCCAGCAGCCGAGGGACAGGCATAAGCACAGATACGCAGTATTTT

V gene: TRBV7-2
clone size: NA
D gene: NA
J gene: TRBJ2-5
CDR3 protein: CASRPQGEETQYF
CDR3 DNA: TGTGCCAGCAGGCCACAGGGAGAAGAGACCCAGTACTTC

V gene: TRBV5-1
clone size: many
D gene: NA
J gene: TRBJ2-5
CDR3 protein: CASSFGSGQETQYF
CDR3 DNA: TGCGCCAGCAGCTTTGGTAGCGGCCAAGAGACCCAGTACTTC

V gene: TRBV4-3
clone size: NA
D gene: NA
J gene: TRBJ2-3
CDR3 protein: CASSRRLVGDTDTQYF
CDR3 DNA: TGCGCCAGCAGCCGAAGACTAGTGGGGGACACAGATACGCAGTATTTT

V gene: TRBV28
clone size: NA
D gene: TRBD1
J gene: TRBJ2-5
CDR3 protein: CASSHSGTGFSETQYF
CDR3 DNA: TGTGCCAGCAGTCATAGTGGGACAGGGTTCTCGGAGACCCAGTACTTC

V gene: TRBV28
clone size: many
D gene: NA
J gene: TRBJ1-2
CDR3 protein: CASRPQTSYGYTF
CDR3 DNA: TGTGCCAGCAGACCCCAGACATCCTATGGCTACACCTTC

V gene: TRBV5-1
clone size: few
D gene: TRBD1
J gene: TRBJ2-1
CDR3 protein: CASSVQGVEQFF
CDR3 DNA: TGCGCCAGCAGCGTACAGGGGGTGGAGCAGTTCTTC

V gene: TRBV6-2/TRBV6-3
clone size: many
D gene: NA
J gene: TRBJ2-7
CDR3 protein: CASSYELVAYEQYF
CDR3 DNA: TGTGCCAGCAGTTACGAGCTAGTCGCCTACGAGCAGTACTTC

V gene: TRBV6-2/TRBV6-3
clone size: NA
D gene: NA
J gene: TRBJ1-5
CDR3 protein: CACAGWSNQPQHF
CDR3 DNA: TGTGCCTGCGCCGGTTGGAGCAATCAGCCCCAGCATTTT

V gene: TRBV10-3
clone size: NA
D gene: NA
J gene: TRBJ2-7
CDR3 protein: CAISESPSGEQYF
CDR3 DNA: TGTGCCATCAGTGAGTCGCCTTCGGGCGAGCAGTACTTC

V gene: TRBV29-1
clone size: many
D gene: TRBD1
J gene: TRBJ2-7
CDR3 protein: CSVATGGASSEQYF
CDR3 DNA: TGCAGCGTCGCAACAGGGGGCGCGTCGAGCGAGCAGTACTTC

V gene: TRBV7-2
clone size: NA
D gene: NA
J gene: TRBJ1-4
CDR3 protein: CASSLQGTATNEKLFF
CDR3 DNA: TGTGCCAGCAGCCTTCAAGGGACCGCAACTAATGAAAAACTGTTTTTT

V gene: TRBV20-1
clone size: NA
D gene: TRBD2
J gene: TRBJ2-7
CDR3 protein: CSACSGRAFRDEQYF
CDR3 DNA: TGCAGTGCGTGTAGCGGGAGGGCGTTTCGGGACGAGCAGTACTTC

V gene: TRBV6-1
clone size: few
D gene: NA
J gene: TRBJ2-5
CDR3 protein: CASSEGVAKETQYF
CDR3 DNA: TGTGCCAGCAGTGAAGGAGTAGCGAAGGAGACCCAGTACTTC

V gene: TRBV20-1
clone size: few
D gene: NA
J gene: TRBJ2-6
CDR3 protein: CSARGASGANVLTF
CDR3 DNA: TGCAGTGCTAGAGGAGCCTCTGGGGCCAACGTCCTGACTTTC

V gene: TRBV20-1
clone size: NA
D gene: NA
J gene: TRBJ1-6
CDR3 protein: CSARDGSRDSPLHF
CDR3 DNA: TGCAGTGCTAGAGATGGGAGCAGGGATTCACCCCTCCACTTT

V gene: TRBV12-3/TRBV12-4
clone size: NA
D gene: NA
J gene: TRBJ2-4
CDR3 protein: CASNSRVYATKNIQYF
CDR3 DNA: TGTGCCAGCAACTCTCGGGTCTATGCGACCAAAAACATTCAGTACTTC

V gene: TRBV11-2
clone size: NA
D gene: NA
J gene: TRBJ2-3
CDR3 protein: CASSLDPVSDTQYF
CDR3 DNA: TGTGCCAGCAGCTTAGATCCGGTTAGTGATACGCAGTATTTT

V gene: TRBV4-2
clone size: NA
D gene: NA
J gene: TRBJ2-2
CDR3 protein: CASSRGQLTGELFF
CDR3 DNA: TGTGCCAGCAGCCGTGGACAGCTCACCGGGGAGCTGTTTTTT

V gene: TRBV6-5
clone size: once
D gene: NA
J gene: TRBJ1-2
CDR3 protein: CATLEAGYTF
CDR3 DNA: TGTGCCACCCTGGAAGCTGGCTACACCTTC

V gene: TRBV2
clone size: NA
D gene: NA
J gene: TRBJ2-4
CDR3 protein: CASSPGRGKGDIQYF
CDR3 DNA: TGTGCCAGCAGTCCGGGACGGGGTAAAGGCGACATTCAGTACTTC

V gene: TRBV7-2
clone size: NA
D gene: TRBD2
J gene: TRBJ2-7
CDR3 protein: CASSLWEGLSYEQYF
CDR3 DNA: TGTGCCAGCAGCTTATGGGAGGGGCTCTCCTACGAGCAGTACTTC

V gene: TRBV30
clone size: NA
D gene: NA
J gene: TRBJ1-4
CDR3 protein: CAWSGGGNEKLFF
CDR3 DNA: TGTGCCTGGAGTGGTGGGGGGAATGAAAAACTGTTTTTT

V gene: TRBV2
clone size: NA
D gene: TRBD1
J gene: TRBJ2-7
CDR3 protein: CASSPDRVANEQYF
CDR3 DNA: TGTGCCAGCAGCCCCGACAGGGTAGCAAACGAGCAGTACTTC

V gene: TRBV29-1
clone size: NA
D gene: NA
J gene: TRBJ1-2
CDR3 protein: CSVGPPDLGYGYTF
CDR3 DNA: TGCAGCGTTGGTCCTCCGGACCTAGGGTATGGCTACACCTTC

V gene: TRBV6-2/TRBV6-3
clone size: NA
D gene: NA
J gene: TRBJ2-7
CDR3 protein: CASRPNTLQWYEQYF
CDR3 DNA: TGTGCCAGCAGGCCCAATACCCTCCAGTGGTACGAGCAGTACTTC

V gene: TRBV3-1
clone size: few
D gene: NA
J gene: TRBJ2-1
CDR3 protein: CASSHSTETYNEQFF
CDR3 DNA: TGTGCCAGCAGCCATTCCACCGAGACCTACAATGAGCAGTTCTTC

V gene: TRBV9
clone size: NA
D gene: NA
J gene: TRBJ2-7
CDR3 protein: CASSPKGPAEQYF
CDR3 DNA: TGTGCCAGCAGCCCCAAAGGACCGGCCGAGCAGTACTTC

V gene: TRBV5-5
clone size: NA
D gene: TRBD1
J gene: TRBJ1-3
CDR3 protein: CASSSGTGLSGNTIYF
CDR3 DNA: TGTGCCAGCAGCTCCGGGACAGGACTCTCTGGAAACACCATATATTTT

V gene: TRBV3-1
clone size: NA
D gene: TRBD1
J gene: TRBJ2-6
CDR3 protein: CASSPRTGTNSGANVLTF
CDR3 DNA: TGTGCCAGCAGCCCAAGGACAGGGACGAACTCTGGGGCCAACGTCCTGACTTTC

V gene: TRBV28
clone size: NA
D gene: NA
J gene: TRBJ2-5
CDR3 protein: CASSLRTPPQYF
CDR3 DNA: TGTGCCAGCAGTCTTCGAACCCCCCCCCAGTACTTC

V gene: TRBV6-2/TRBV6-3
clone size: NA
D gene: TRBD2
J gene: TRBJ2-7
CDR3 protein: CASRKGTTYNEQYF
CDR3 DNA: TGTGCCAGCAGAAAAGGGACTACCTACAATGAGCAGTACTTC

V gene: TRBV4-2
clone size: NA
D gene: NA
J gene: TRBJ2-7
CDR3 protein: CASSQGFTSYEQYF
CDR3 DNA: TGTGCCAGCAGCCAAGGGTTCACATCCTACGAGCAGTACTTC

V gene: TRBV29-1
clone size: few
D gene: TRBD1
J gene: TRBJ2-7
CDR3 protein: CSAQGAAYEQYF
CDR3 DNA: TGCAGCGCGCAGGGGGCGGCCTACGAGCAGTACTTC

V gene: TRBV6-2/TRBV6-3
clone size: many
D gene: NA
J gene: TRBJ2-4
CDR3 protein: CASGQSHAGNIQYF
CDR3 DNA: TGTGCCAGCGGTCAGTCCCACGCCGGGAACATTCAGTACTTC

V gene: TRBV5-4
clone size: NA
D gene: NA
J gene: TRBJ2-1
CDR3 protein: CASSGGRGAYNEQFF
CDR3 DNA: TGTGCCAGCAGCGGCGGGCGGGGCGCCTACAATGAGCAGTTCTTC

V gene: TRBV29-1
clone size: NA
D gene: NA
J gene: TRBJ1-4
CDR3 protein: CSVGDPNEKLFF
CDR3 DNA: TGCAGCGTAGGGGATCCTAATGAAAAACTGTTTTTT

V gene: TRBV29-1
clone size: NA
D gene: NA
J gene: TRBJ2-7
CDR3 protein: CSVEPLTGAGYEQYF
CDR3 DNA: TGCAGCGTTGAGCCACTTACTGGGGCGGGCTACGAGCAGTACTTC

V gene: TRBV27
clone size: many
D gene: TRBD2
J gene: TRBJ2-1
CDR3 protein: CASSFTSGGYNEQFF
CDR3 DNA: TGTGCCAGCAGTTTTACTAGCGGGGGATACAATGAGCAGTTCTTC

V gene: TRBV25-1
clone size: NA
D gene: NA
J gene: TRBJ2-3
CDR3 protein: CASSYALSTDTQYF
CDR3 DNA: TGTGCCAGCAGTTATGCACTCAGCACAGATACGCAGTATTTT

V gene: TRBV9
clone size: few
D gene: TRBD1
J gene: TRBJ2-1
CDR3 protein: CASSVEGGLSYNEQFF
CDR3 DNA: TGTGCCAGCAGCGTAGAAGGGGGCCTCTCCTACAATGAGCAGTTCTTC

V gene: TRBV27
clone size: few
D gene: TRBD1
J gene: TRBJ2-5
CDR3 protein: CASSLEGPTGGQETQYF
CDR3 DNA: TGTGCCAGCAGTTTAGAGGGGCCCACAGGGGGCCAAGAGACCCAGTACTTC

V gene: TRBV6-1
clone size: once
D gene: NA
J gene: TRBJ1-5
CDR3 protein: CASSEPRGLRQPQHF
CDR3 DNA: TGTGCCAGCAGTGAACCCAGGGGCCTGAGGCAGCCCCAGCATTTT

V gene: TRBV4-1
clone size: NA
D gene: NA
J gene: TRBJ2-5
CDR3 protein: CASSLATTEETQYF
CDR3 DNA: TGCGCCAGCAGCCTCGCAACCACGGAAGAGACCCAGTACTTC

V gene: TRBV28
clone size: once
D gene: NA
J gene: TRBJ2-7
CDR3 protein: CASSITHPLSYEQYF
CDR3 DNA: TGTGCCAGCAGCATCACTCATCCGTTGTCCTACGAGCAGTACTTC

V gene: TRBV21-1
clone size: few
D gene: NA
J gene: TRBJ1-6
CDR3 protein: CASSKRRRNPDFLHF
CDR3 DNA: TGTGCCAGCAGCAAGCGTCGCAGGAACCCCGACTTCCTCCACTTT

V gene: TRBV6-5
clone size: NA
D gene: NA
J gene: TRBJ1-2
CDR3 protein: CASSYSSGTNYGYTF
CDR3 DNA: TGTGCCAGCAGTTACTCATCAGGGACGAACTATGGCTACACCTTC

V gene: TRBV12-3/TRBV12-4
clone size: NA
D gene: TRBD1
J gene: TRBJ2-2
CDR3 protein: CASSFFGTGSTGELFF
CDR3 DNA: TGTGCCAGCAGTTTTTTCGGGACAGGGAGCACCGGGGAGCTGTTTTTT

V gene: TRBV6-1
clone size: few
D gene: NA
J gene: TRBJ1-5
CDR3 protein: CASSERTGNQPQHF
CDR3 DNA: TGTGCCAGCAGTGAAAGAACAGGCAATCAGCCCCAGCATTTT

V gene: TRBV2
clone size: NA
D gene: NA
J gene: TRBJ2-7
CDR3 protein: CASSGRRYEQYF
CDR3 DNA: TGTGCCAGCAGTGGGCGGCGTTACGAGCAGTACTTC